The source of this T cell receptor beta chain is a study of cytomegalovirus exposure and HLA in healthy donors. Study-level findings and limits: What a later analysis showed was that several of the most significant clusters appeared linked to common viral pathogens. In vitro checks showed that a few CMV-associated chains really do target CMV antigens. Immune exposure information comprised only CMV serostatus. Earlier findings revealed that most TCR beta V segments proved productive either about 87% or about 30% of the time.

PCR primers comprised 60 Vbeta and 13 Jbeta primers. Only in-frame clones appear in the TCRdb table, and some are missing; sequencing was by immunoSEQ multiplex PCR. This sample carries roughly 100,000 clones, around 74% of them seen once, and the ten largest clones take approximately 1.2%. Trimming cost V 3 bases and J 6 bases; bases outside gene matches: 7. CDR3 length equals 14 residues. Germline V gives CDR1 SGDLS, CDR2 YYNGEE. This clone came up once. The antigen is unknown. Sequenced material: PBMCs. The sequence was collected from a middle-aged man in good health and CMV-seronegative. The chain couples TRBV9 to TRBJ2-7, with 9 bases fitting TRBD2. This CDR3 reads CASSAQGAGGEQYF. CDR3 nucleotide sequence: TGTGCCAGCAGCGCACAGGGAGCGGGGGGCGAGCAGTACTTC.